The clone carrying this T cell receptor beta chain was observed a handful of times. Antigen: not known. TCRdb re-called the 5' RACE reads through MiXCR, storing one row per CDR3 protein. The sample shows roughly 63,000 distinct CDR3 sequences, 6% to 7.5% of them seen only once. This record belongs to a study of T cells after yellow fever vaccination. Study results and caveats: Weaker overall was a secondary response that nonetheless peaked faster, on day 5 versus 15. Re-detected after boosting: most primary clones, almost 97% of CD4 and about 85% of CD8. Across the CD4 and CD8 compartments, a small share of clonotypes was present in both.

Trimming took 6 bases from V and 7 from J, leaving 12 bases between them. CDR3 length: 12 amino acids. The V gene's germline CDR1 is SEHNR and CDR2 FQNEAQ (reference sequence). The sequence was obtained from a young man who received the YFV17D yellow fever vaccine. Sequences were derived from CD8+ T cells sorted from PBMCs, sampled 15 days after the yellow fever booster vaccination. The chain employs TRBV7-9 and TRBJ1-2, with D tentatively TRBD1 (6 bases). In DNA, the CDR3 is TGTGCCAGCAGTTCACAGGGTCGTGGCTACACCTTC. It encodes CASSSQGRGYTF.